This TCR beta chain was captured by sequencing in a study of blood T cells in healthy people across ages. The germline CDR1 and CDR2 sequences are SGHTA and FQGTGA. Between the trimmed V and J ends, which lost 0 bases and 5 bases, there was a span of 8 bases. This CDR3 region has 15 residues. The authors ran a second PCR of about 6 to 12 cycles using a sample-barcoded 5' primer and a J-beta primer mix. TCRdb reprocessed the 5' RACE reads with MiXCR, giving one entry per CDR3 protein. The sample holds 800,000 to 1,300,000 distinct CDR3 sequences, around 25% seen once. The same sample was also used in a study of T cells of mothers and their children. As that study records: According to the study, all extracted RNA entered cDNA synthesis at about 1.6 ug per 15 ul.

The clonotype was recovered from a girl aged 2 to 9 in good health. Material: blood. The genes are TRBV7-3 and TRBJ2-6, with a tentative D call TRBD2 (5 bases). The CDR3 DNA follows: TGTGCCAGCAGCTTAACCGGGAATAGGGCCAACGTCCTGACTTTC. Translation: CASSLTGNRANVLTF.